These 18 T cell receptor beta chains were all obtained from the same sample, sequenced in a study of early T cells in non-severe SARS-CoV-2 infection. Each CDR3 protein gets one entry after TCRdb re-called the 5' RACE reads with MiXCR. This sample yields more than 65,000 distinct CDR3 sequences, of which approximately 15% are seen a single time; 3.5% to 5% belongs to the top ten. Material: whole blood, obtained at baseline. The receptors stem from an adult who was a healthcare worker with PCR-confirmed SARS-CoV-2 infection or an uninfected control (not recorded which).

The chain combines TRBV19 with TRBJ2-1; D could derive from TRBD1 or TRBD2 (6 bases each). The CDR3 runs to 16 residues. V was clipped by 9 bases and J by 0 bases, with 18 bases between them. Germline CDR1 reads LNHDA; CDR2 reads SQIVND (reference sequence). This CDR3 is CASRHRAGSSYNEQFF. CDR3 nucleotide sequence: TGTGCCAGCCGTCACAGGGCGGGGAGCTCCTACAATGAGCAGTTCTTC.

This clonotype was picked up a small number of times. The chain links TRBV3-1 to TRBJ1-1; maybe TRBD1 (5 bases). CDR3 length: 14 residues. The V gene lost 4 bases and the J gene lost 6 bases, with 15 bases spanning the gap. Per the germline V gene, CDR1 is LGHDT and CDR2 is YNNKEL (reference sequence). DNA for the CDR3: TGTGCCAGCAGCCGGGTTGAAGGGGAAGCTGAAGCTTTCTTT. Encoded protein: CASSRVEGEAEAFF.

This clonotype was observed a handful of times. V usage is TRBV28 and J usage is TRBJ1-2, with 9 bases aligning to TRBD1. This CDR3 contains 15 residues. V was pared by 3 bases and J by 2 bases, with 4 bases of the junction left unmatched. Germline CDR1 and CDR2: MDHEN and SYDVKM. The CDR3, as DNA: TGTGCCAGCAGTTTTGGAGGACAGGGGAACTATGGCTACACCTTC. Amino acids: CASSFGGQGNYGYTF.

This clonotype was observed a few times. The chain uses TRBV7-2 and TRBJ2-1, with 15 bases fitting TRBD2. CDR3 length equals 18 residues. CDR1 SGHTA and CDR2 FQGNSA come from the germline V gene. Trimming removed 2 bases from V and 9 bases from J; junction bases left unmatched: 11. DNA for the CDR3: TGTGCCAGCAGCTTAATGGGACTAGCGGGAGGCCGGGGGCCTGAGCAGTTCTTC. It translates to CASSLMGLAGGRGPEQFF.

The chain carries TRBV6-5 and TRBJ2-7; TRBD2 aligns across 11 bases. CDR1 and CDR2 from the germline V gene are MNHEY and SVGAGI. V gave up 5 bases and J gave up 0 bases; unmatched junction bases: 9. The CDR3 runs 17 residues. The chain's CDR3 is CASSRTSGSKSSYEQYF. DNA of the CDR3: TGTGCCAGCAGTCGGACTAGCGGGTCGAAGAGCTCCTACGAGCAGTACTTC.

The V and J genes are TRBV5-1 and TRBJ1-1, with unresolved D. Germline V gene lookup returns CDR1 SGHRS and CDR2 YFSETQ. The CDR3 has 16 residues. Trimming took off 1 base at V and 0 bases at J, with 13 bases between the two ends. The CDR3, as DNA: TGCGCCAGCAGCTTGAGGTCACAGAGCATGAACACTGAAGCTTTCTTT. The encoded protein is CASSLRSQSMNTEAFF. Based on the CDR3 plus reference TRBV5-1 and TRBJ1-1, the full variable domain is KAGVTQTPRYLIKTRGQQVTLSCSPISGHRSVSWYQQTPGQGLQFLFEYFSETQRNKGNFPGRFSGRQFSNSRSEMNVSTLELGDSALYLCASSLRSQSMNTEAFFGQGTRLTVV.

In DNA, the CDR3 is TGTGCCAGCAGTGAATACATGGCTAGCGGGGCCTACGAGCAGTACTTC. Translating gives CASSEYMASGAYEQYF. The V call is TRBV25-1, the J call TRBJ2-7; TRBD2 matches 9 bases. This CDR3 region has 16 residues. J lost 2 bases, V lost 0 bases, and 5 bases had no gene match. In germline, CDR1 is MGHDK, CDR2 SYGVNS.

This clonotype has only a few counts. This rearrangement joins TRBV12-3 or TRBV12-4 to TRBJ1-2; D gene ambiguous. There are 11 residues in the CDR3. Trimming removed 6 bases at V and 8 bases at J, with 10 bases between. The CDR3 coding sequence is TGTGCCAGCAGCCAGGAAAGAGGCTACACCTTC. Protein product: CASSQERGYTF.

This clonotype was found many times. This chain joins TRBV5-6 and TRBJ2-1; D is ambiguous. Trimming stripped 0 bases from V and 3 bases from J, with 10 bases between. CDR3 size: 15 residues. The germline CDR1 and CDR2 sequences are SGHDT and YYEEEE. CDR3 in amino acids: CASSLDEVYYNEQFF. The DNA for the CDR3 is TGTGCCAGCAGCTTGGACGAGGTTTACTACAATGAGCAGTTCTTC. The full variable domain, in which reference TRBV5-6 and TRBJ2-1 provide the parts outside the CDR3, is DAGVTQSPTHLIKTRGQQVTLRCSPKSGHDTVSWYQQALGQGPQFIFQYYEEEERQRGNFPDRFSGHQFPNYSSELNVNALLLGDSALYLCASSLDEVYYNEQFFGPGTRLTVL.

This chain connects TRBV29-1 to TRBJ2-1; TRBD2 agrees at 7 bases. The CDR3 is made up of 11 amino acids. CDR1 and CDR2 from the germline V gene are SQVTM and ANQGSEA. The junction had 5 bases not matched to a gene; V was cut back by 8 bases and J by 7 bases. As DNA, the CDR3 is TGCAGCTCCTGGGGGGGGAATGAGCAGTTCTTC. Translating gives CSSWGGNEQFF.

CDR3 bases: TGCGCCAGCAGCTCCGGACTAGTATCGTCAGATACGCAGTATTTT. Translation: CASSSGLVSSDTQYF. The chain is built from TRBV5-1 and TRBJ2-3; 7 bases match TRBD2. Germline V CDR1 and CDR2: SGHRS, YFSETQ. V shed 3 bases, J shed 4 bases, and the junction held 8 bases outside the gene matches. The CDR3 has 15 amino acids.

V is TRBV7-9 and J is TRBJ2-7; a weak D match, TRBD2 (5 bases). V shed 6 bases and J shed 6 bases, with 18 bases lying between them. The CDR3 runs 14 residues. CDR1 and CDR2 (germline): SEHNR, FQNEAQ (reference sequence). The CDR3 bases are TGTGCCAGCAGTAACGGAGGTCCCCCTGGCGAGCAGTACTTC. Translating gives CASSNGGPPGEQYF.

The table lists this clonotype with a few counts. CDR3: CATSEQSSYNEQFF. CDR3 coding DNA: TGTGCCACCAGTGAGCAGAGCTCCTACAATGAGCAGTTCTTC. This sequence joins TRBV24-1 and TRBJ2-1; D not certain. The V gene's germline CDR1 is KGHDR and CDR2 SFDVKD. V lost 4 bases and J lost 0, with 6 bases in between. The CDR3 has 14 residues.

This clonotype has just a few counts. The chain employs TRBV6-1 and TRBJ2-2; 7 nucleotides align to TRBD2. This CDR3 comprises 14 residues. The ends lost 7 bases at V and 3 bases at J; junction bases unmatched: 5. Germline V lookup: CDR1 MNHNS, CDR2 SASEGT. The CDR3 spells CASKGGPYTGELFF. The CDR3 DNA sequence: TGTGCCAGCAAGGGAGGGCCGTACACCGGGGAGCTGTTTTTT.

The rearrangement joins TRBV6-6 to TRBJ2-4; D call uncertain. The length of the CDR3 is 15 residues. V was shortened by 2 bases and J by 0 bases, with 8 bases between the two germline ends. CDR1 is MNHNY, CDR2 SVGAGI, per germline (reference sequence). The chain's CDR3 is CASSYEVTAKNIQYF. CDR3 bases: TGTGCCAGCAGTTACGAGGTTACAGCCAAAAACATTCAGTACTTC.

The rearrangement uses TRBV9 and TRBJ2-7; TRBD1 matches 7 bases. Trimming removed 3 bases from V and 0 bases from J; junction bases left unmatched: 3. Germline loops: CDR1 SGDLS, CDR2 YYNGEE. The CDR3 runs 14 residues. In DNA, the CDR3 is TGTGCCAGCAGCGAGGGACAGAGCTCCTACGAGCAGTACTTC. This sequence encodes CASSEGQSSYEQYF.

At least ten counts were recorded for this clonotype. This chain joins TRBV13 and TRBJ2-7, with TRBD2 as a possible D gene (5 bases). The ends were cut back, 5 bases at V and 9 bases at J, with 26 bases in the middle. The CDR3 is 16 residues long. Germline CDR1 and CDR2: PRHDT and FYEKMQ (reference sequence). In nucleotides, the CDR3 is TGTGCCAGCAGCGAGGCGGGTGGCTACTCACTACGTGGGCAGTACTTC. Its translation: CASSEAGGYSLRGQYF. Full variable domain (outside the CDR3, taken from reference TRBV13 and TRBJ2-7): AAGVIQSPRHLIKEKRETATLKCYPIPRHDTVYWYQQGPGQDPQFLISFYEKMQSDKGSIPDRFSAQQFSDYHSELNMSSLELGDSALYFCASSEAGGYSLRGQYFGPGTRLTVT.

This clonotype was found a few times. The chain couples TRBV4-1 to TRBJ2-7; 11 bases agree with TRBD1. The CDR3 is 15 residues long. Germline CDR1 MGHRA, CDR2 YSYEKL. The trim removed 4 bases at V and 7 bases at J, leaving 9 bases unmatched. Here the CDR3 DNA reads TGCGCCAGCAGCCCGGGGACAGGGGGGTCGTGGGAGCAGTACTTC. Translation gives CASSPGTGGSWEQYF.